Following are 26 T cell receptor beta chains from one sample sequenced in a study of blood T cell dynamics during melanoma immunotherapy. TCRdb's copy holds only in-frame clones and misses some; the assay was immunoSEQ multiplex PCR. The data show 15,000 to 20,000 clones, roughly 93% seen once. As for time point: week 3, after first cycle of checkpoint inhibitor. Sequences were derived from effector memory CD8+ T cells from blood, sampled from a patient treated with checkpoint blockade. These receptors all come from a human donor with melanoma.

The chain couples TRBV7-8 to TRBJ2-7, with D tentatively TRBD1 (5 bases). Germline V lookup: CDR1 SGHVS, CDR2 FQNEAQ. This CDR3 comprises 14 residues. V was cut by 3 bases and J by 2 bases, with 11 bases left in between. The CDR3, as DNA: TGTGCCAGCAGCTTCAGGGCGGTGACCTACGAGCAGTACTTC. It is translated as CASSFRAVTYEQYF.

This chain's CDR3 is CAGTWGAGQPQHF. Here the CDR3 DNA reads TGTGCCGGCACCTGGGGAGCAGGTCAGCCCCAGCATTTT. This chain uses TRBV28 with TRBJ1-5; D gene ambiguous. The CDR3 totals 13 residues. Germline V gene data show CDR1 as MDHEN and CDR2 as SYDVKM. Trimming cost V 11 bases and J 6 bases, with 17 bases left between them.

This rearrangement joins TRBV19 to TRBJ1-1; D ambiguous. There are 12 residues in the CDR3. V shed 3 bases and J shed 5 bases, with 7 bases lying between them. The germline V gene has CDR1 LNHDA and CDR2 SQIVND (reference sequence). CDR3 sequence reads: CASSIGVTEAFF. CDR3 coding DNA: TGTGCCAGTAGTATCGGGGTTACTGAAGCTTTCTTT.

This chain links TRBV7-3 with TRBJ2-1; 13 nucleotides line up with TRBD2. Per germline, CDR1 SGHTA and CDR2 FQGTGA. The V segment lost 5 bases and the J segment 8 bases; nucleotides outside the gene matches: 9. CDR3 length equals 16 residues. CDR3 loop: CASSAPGTSGTDEQFF. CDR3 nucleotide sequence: TGTGCCAGCAGCGCCCCCGGGACTAGCGGGACGGATGAGCAGTTCTTC. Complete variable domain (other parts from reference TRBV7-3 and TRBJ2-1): GAGVSQTPSNKVTEKGKYVELRCDPISGHTALYWYRQSLGQGPEFLIYFQGTGAADDSGLPNDRFFAVRPEGSVSTLKIQRTERGDSAVYLCASSAPGTSGTDEQFFGPGTRLTVL.

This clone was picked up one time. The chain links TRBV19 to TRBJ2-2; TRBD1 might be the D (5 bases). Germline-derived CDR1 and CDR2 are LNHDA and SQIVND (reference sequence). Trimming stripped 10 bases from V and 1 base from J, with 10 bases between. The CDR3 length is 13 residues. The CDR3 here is CATGLENTGELFF. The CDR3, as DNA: TGTGCCACAGGGCTAGAGAACACCGGGGAGCTGTTTTTT.

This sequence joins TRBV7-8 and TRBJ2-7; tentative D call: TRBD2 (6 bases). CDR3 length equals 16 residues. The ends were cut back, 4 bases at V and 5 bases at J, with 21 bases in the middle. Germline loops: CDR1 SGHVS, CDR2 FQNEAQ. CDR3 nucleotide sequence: TGTGCCAGCAGCTCAGACCTTGGGGGGAGCTTCGACGAGCAGTACTTC. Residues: CASSSDLGGSFDEQYF.

CDR3 loop: CASTRGAGDYEQYF. The CDR3 nucleotides read TGTGCCAGCACCCGGGGGGCGGGTGACTACGAGCAGTACTTC. V and J are TRBV6-6 and TRBJ2-5; TRBD2 is a possible D gene (7 bases). Gene TRBJ2-7 matches the end of the DNA better, so the J call may be wrong. In germline, CDR1 is MNHNY, CDR2 SVGAGI (reference sequence). The CDR3 length is 14 residues.

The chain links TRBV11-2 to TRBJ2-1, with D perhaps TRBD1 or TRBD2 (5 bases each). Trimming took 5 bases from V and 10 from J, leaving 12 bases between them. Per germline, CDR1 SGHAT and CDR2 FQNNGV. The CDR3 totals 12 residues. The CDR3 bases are TGTGCCAGCAGCCTCGTAGGGACCGAGCAGTTCTTC. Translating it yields CASSLVGTEQFF.

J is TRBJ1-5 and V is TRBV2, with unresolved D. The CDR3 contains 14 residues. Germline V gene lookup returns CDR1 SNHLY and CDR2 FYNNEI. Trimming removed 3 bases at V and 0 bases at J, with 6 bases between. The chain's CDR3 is CASSDRYSNQPQHF. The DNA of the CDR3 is TGTGCCAGCAGTGACAGGTATAGCAATCAGCCCCAGCATTTT.

The CDR3 protein is CASSQGGWGDQGTEAFF. CDR3 coding DNA: TGTGCCAGCAGCCAAGGAGGTTGGGGGGACCAGGGCACTGAAGCTTTCTTT. The rearrangement joins TRBV4-2 to TRBJ1-1; D might be TRBD1 (5 bases). Germline V lookup: CDR1 LGHNA, CDR2 YNFKEQ. The germline V and J ends were trimmed by 1 base and 4 bases, with 19 bases remaining between them. CDR3 length: 17 residues.

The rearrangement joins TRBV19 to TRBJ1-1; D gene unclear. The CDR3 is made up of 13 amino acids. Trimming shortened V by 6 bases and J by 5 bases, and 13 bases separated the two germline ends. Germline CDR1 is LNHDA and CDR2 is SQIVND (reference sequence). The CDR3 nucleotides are TGTGCCAGTAGCCCCTGGGCAAGGACTGAAGCTTTCTTT. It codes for CASSPWARTEAFF.

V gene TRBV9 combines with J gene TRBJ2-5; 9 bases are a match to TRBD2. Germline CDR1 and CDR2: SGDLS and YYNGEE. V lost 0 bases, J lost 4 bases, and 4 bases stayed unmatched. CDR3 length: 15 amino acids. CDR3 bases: TGTGCCAGCAGCGTAGCCGATAGCGGGAGAGAGACCCAGTACTTC. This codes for CASSVADSGRETQYF.

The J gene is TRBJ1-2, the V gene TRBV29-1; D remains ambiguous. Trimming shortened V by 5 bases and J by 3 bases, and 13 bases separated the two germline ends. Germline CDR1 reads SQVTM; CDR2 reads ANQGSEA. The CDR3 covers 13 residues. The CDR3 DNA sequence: TGCAGCGTTAGTAATTCCCGGGACTATGGCTACACCTTC. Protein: CSVSNSRDYGYTF.

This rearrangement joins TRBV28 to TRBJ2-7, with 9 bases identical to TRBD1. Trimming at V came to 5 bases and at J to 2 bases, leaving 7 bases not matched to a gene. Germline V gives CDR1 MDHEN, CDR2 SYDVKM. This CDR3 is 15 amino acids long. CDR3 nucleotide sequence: TGTGCCAGCAGTGGGCCGGGACAGGGCGCCTACGAGCAGTACTTC. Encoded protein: CASSGPGQGAYEQYF. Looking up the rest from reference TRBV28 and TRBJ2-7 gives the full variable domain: DVKVTQSSRYLVKRTGEKVFLECVQDMDHENMFWYRQDPGLGLRLIYFSYDVKMKEKGDIPEGYSVSREKKERFSLILESASTNQTSMYLCASSGPGQGAYEQYFGPGTRLTVT.

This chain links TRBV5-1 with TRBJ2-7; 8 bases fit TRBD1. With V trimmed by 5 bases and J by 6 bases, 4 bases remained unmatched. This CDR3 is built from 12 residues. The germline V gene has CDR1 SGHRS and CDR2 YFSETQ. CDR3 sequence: CASRRDRTEQYF. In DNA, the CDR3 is TGCGCCAGCAGAAGGGACAGGACCGAGCAGTACTTC.

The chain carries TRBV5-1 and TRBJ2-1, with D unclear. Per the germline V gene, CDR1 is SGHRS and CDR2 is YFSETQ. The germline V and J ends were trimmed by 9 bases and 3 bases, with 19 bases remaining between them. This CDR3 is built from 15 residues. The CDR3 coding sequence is TGCGCCACCACGACTGGGGAACTTCTCTACAATGAGCAGTTCTTC. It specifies CATTTGELLYNEQFF.

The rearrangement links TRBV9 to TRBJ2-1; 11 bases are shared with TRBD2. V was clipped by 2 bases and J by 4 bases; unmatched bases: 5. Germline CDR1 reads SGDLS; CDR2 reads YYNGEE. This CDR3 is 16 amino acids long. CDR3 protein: CASSVAGLAGYNEQFF. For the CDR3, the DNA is TGTGCCAGCAGCGTGGCCGGACTAGCGGGTTACAATGAGCAGTTCTTC.

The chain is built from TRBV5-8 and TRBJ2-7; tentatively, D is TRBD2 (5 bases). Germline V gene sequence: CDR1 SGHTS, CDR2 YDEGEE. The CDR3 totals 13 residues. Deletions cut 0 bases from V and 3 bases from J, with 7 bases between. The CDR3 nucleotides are TGTGCCAGCAGCTTGGAACGGGACTACGAGCAGTACTTC. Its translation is CASSLERDYEQYF.

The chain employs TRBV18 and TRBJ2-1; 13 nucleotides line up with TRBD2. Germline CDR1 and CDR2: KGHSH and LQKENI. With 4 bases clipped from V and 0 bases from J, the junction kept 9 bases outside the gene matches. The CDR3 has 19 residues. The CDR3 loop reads CASSLTSGRARSSYNEQFF. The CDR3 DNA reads TGTGCCAGCTCACTCACTAGCGGGAGGGCCAGGAGCTCCTACAATGAGCAGTTCTTC. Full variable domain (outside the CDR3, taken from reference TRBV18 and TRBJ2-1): NAGVMQNPRHLVRRRGQEARLRCSPMKGHSHVYWYRQLPEEGLKFMVYLQKENIIDESGMPKERFSAEFPKEGPSILRIQQVVRGDSAAYFCASSLTSGRARSSYNEQFFGPGTRLTVL.

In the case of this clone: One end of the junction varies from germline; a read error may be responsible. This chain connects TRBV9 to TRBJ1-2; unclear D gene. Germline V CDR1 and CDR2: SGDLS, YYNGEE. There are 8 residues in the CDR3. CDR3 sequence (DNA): TGTGCCAGCAGGCCGGGAGGCTTC. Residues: CASRPGGF. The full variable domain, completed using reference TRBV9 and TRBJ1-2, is DSGVTQTPKHLITATGQRVTLRCSPRSGDLSVYWYQQSLDQGLQFLIQYYNGEERAKGNILERFSAQQFPDLHSELNLSSLELGDSALYFCASRPGGFGSGTRLTVV.

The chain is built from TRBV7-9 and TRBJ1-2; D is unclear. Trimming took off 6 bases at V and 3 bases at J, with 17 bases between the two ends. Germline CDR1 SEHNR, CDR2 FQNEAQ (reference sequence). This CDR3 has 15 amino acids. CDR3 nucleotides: TGTGCCAGCAGACCGCCCTCAGAGGGCGACTATGGCTACACCTTC. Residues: CASRPPSEGDYGYTF.

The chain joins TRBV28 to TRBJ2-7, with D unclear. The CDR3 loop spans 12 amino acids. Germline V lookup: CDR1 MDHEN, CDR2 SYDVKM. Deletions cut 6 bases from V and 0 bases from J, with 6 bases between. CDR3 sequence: CASRGISYEQYF. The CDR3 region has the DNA TGTGCCAGCAGGGGCATCTCCTACGAGCAGTACTTC.

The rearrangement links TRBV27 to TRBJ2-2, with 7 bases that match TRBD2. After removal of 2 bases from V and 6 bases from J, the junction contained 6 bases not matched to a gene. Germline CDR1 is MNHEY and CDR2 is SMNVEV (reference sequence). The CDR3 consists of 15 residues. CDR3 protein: CASSLGTIPAGELFF. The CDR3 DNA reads TGTGCCAGCAGTTTAGGGACTATCCCCGCCGGGGAGCTGTTTTTT.

In nucleotides, the CDR3 is TGTGCCAGCAGCTTGGGGTCCGGGTACGAGCAGTACTTC. It is translated as CASSLGSGYEQYF. The chain has TRBV5-6 and TRBJ2-7; D unclear. The CDR3 has 13 residues. Germline V CDR1 and CDR2: SGHDT, YYEEEE. Between the trimmed V and J ends, which lost 0 bases and 4 bases, there was a span of 8 bases.

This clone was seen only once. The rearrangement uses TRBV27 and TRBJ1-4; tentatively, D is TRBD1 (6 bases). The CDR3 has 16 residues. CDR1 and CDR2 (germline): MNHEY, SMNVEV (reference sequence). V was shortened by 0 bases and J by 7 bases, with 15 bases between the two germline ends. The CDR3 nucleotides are TGTGCCAGCAGTTTATCGAGGGGGGCATTGGGTGAAAAACTGTTTTTT. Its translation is CASSLSRGALGEKLFF.

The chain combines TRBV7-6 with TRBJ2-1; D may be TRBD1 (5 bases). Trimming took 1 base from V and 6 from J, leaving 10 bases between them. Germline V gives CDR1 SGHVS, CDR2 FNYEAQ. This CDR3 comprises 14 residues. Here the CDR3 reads CASSLGGRANEQFF. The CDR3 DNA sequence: TGTGCCAGCAGCTTAGGCGGCAGGGCCAATGAGCAGTTCTTC.